Shown below are 8 T cell receptor beta chains from a single sample sequenced in a study of blood T cell repertoires in COVID-19. Measured with immunoSEQ multiplex PCR; TCRdb has only the in-frame clones, and not every one. Altogether under 300,000 clones are present, 75% to 85% being singletons, with the ten largest covering 5.5%. Sequenced material: peripheral blood. These receptors originate from a human donor in a cohort sampled during active COVID-19.

The genes are TRBV10-3 and TRBJ2-7; weak D call: TRBD1 (5 bases). CDR1 is ENHRY, CDR2 SYGVKD, per germline. The CDR3 sequence is 13 residues long. Trimming removed 0 bases from V and 3 bases from J, with 6 bases in between. CDR3 in amino acids: CAISESQDYEQYF. DNA for the CDR3: TGTGCCATCAGTGAGTCACAGGACTACGAGCAGTACTTC.

This clone was observed a handful of times. The chain combines TRBV11-3 with TRBJ2-2; 11 bases map to TRBD2. This CDR3 has 15 amino acids. Germline V gene lookup returns CDR1 SGHNT and CDR2 YENEEA. Losses at the gene ends were 3 bases for V and 6 bases for J; bases not matched to a gene: 3. This chain's CDR3 is CASSFGSGGAGELFF. The CDR3 DNA reads TGTGCCAGCAGCTTCGGTAGCGGGGGGGCCGGGGAGCTGTTTTTT.

The gene calls are TRBV6-5 and TRBJ2-5; possible D gene TRBD1, 6 bases. V lost 6 bases to trimming and J lost 1 base, with 9 bases between them. Germline CDR1 and CDR2: MNHEY and SVGAGI. This CDR3 region has 13 residues. CDR3 DNA: TGTGCCAGCAGACAGGGAATCCAAGAGACCCAGTACTTC. Translation gives CASRQGIQETQYF.

This clone has just one count. Different DNA sequences within this sample yield the same CDR3. The J gene is TRBJ2-5, the V gene TRBV18; the D gene is possibly TRBD2 (5 bases). CDR3 length: 12 amino acids. Trimming shortened V by 3 bases and J by 5 bases, and 7 bases separated the two germline ends. Per the germline V gene, CDR1 is KGHSH and CDR2 is LQKENI. Here the CDR3 reads CASSPGGETQYF. In DNA form, the CDR3 reads TGTGCCAGCTCACCGGGCGGGGAGACCCAGTACTTC.

V usage is TRBV11-2 and J usage is TRBJ1-2; 7 bases match TRBD1. There are 17 residues in the CDR3. Germline CDR1 is SGHAT and CDR2 is FQNNGV. The trim removed 4 bases at V and 2 bases at J, leaving 13 bases unmatched. This CDR3 reads CASSSLRRQGLNYGYTF. The CDR3, as DNA: TGTGCCAGCAGCTCTTTAAGGAGACAGGGCTTAAACTATGGCTACACCTTC. Looking up the rest from reference TRBV11-2 and TRBJ1-2 gives the full variable domain: EAGVAQSPRYKIIEKRQSVAFWCNPISGHATLYWYQQILGQGPKLLIQFQNNGVVDDSQLPKDRFSAERLKGVDSTLKIQPAKLEDSAVYLCASSSLRRQGLNYGYTFGSGTRLTVV.

The chain employs TRBV28 and TRBJ2-4; 7 bases match TRBD1. With V trimmed by 2 bases and J by 2 bases, 9 bases remained unmatched. CDR3 length equals 17 residues. Germline CDR1 and CDR2: MDHEN and SYDVKM. The CDR3 sequence: CASSLGGQALTKNIQYF. CDR3 in DNA: TGTGCCAGCAGTTTAGGCGGACAGGCCCTAACCAAAAACATTCAGTACTTC.

V and J are TRBV3-1 (or the pseudogene TRBV3-2) and TRBJ2-1, with D maybe TRBD1 (5 bases). Trimming pared 4 bases from V and 10 bases from J, leaving 11 bases between. Germline V gene data show CDR1 as LGHDT and CDR2 as YNNKEL (reference sequence). The CDR3 is made up of 12 amino acids. The CDR3 spells CASSRQYGEQFF. CDR3 sequence (DNA): TGTGCCAGCAGCCGACAGTATGGCGAGCAGTTCTTC.

CDR3 in amino acids: CASRTGPNTGELFF. Here the CDR3 DNA reads TGTGCCAGCAGGACAGGGCCTAACACCGGGGAGCTGTTTTTT. This chain connects TRBV6-5 to TRBJ2-2; TRBD1 matches 7 bases. CDR1 MNHEY and CDR2 SVGAGI come from the germline V gene. The CDR3 spans 14 residues. Unmatched junction bases numbered 3, after V lost 6 bases and J lost 2 bases.